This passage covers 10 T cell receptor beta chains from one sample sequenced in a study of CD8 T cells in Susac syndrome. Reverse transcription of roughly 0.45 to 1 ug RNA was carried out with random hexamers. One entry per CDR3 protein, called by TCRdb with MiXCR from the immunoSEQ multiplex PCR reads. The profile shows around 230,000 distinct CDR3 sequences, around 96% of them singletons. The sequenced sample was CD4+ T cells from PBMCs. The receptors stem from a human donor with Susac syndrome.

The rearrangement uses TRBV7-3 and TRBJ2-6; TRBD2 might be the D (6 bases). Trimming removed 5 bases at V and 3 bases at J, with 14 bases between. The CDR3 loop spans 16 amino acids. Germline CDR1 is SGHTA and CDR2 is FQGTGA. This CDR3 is CASSPRRDFGANVLTF. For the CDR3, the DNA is TGTGCCAGCAGCCCACGGCGGGATTTTGGGGCCAACGTCCTGACTTTC.

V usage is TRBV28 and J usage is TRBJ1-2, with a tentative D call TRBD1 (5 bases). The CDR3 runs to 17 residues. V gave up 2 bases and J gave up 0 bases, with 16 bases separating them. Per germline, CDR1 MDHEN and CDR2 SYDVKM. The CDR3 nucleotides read TGTGCCAGCAGTTTAACCCCCGGAGGGGCATCTAACTATGGCTACACCTTC. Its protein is CASSLTPGGASNYGYTF.

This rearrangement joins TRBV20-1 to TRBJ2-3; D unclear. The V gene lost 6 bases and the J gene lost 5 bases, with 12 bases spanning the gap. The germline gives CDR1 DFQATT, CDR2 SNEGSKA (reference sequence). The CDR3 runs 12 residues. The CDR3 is CSAPQYRDTQYF. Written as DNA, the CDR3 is TGCAGTGCCCCACAATATAGAGATACGCAGTATTTT.

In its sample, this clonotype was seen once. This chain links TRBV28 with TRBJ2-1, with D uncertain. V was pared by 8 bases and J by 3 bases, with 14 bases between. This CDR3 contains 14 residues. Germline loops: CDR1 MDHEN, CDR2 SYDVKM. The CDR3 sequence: CASLGRINYNEQFF. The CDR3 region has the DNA TGTGCCAGCTTAGGGCGCATAAACTACAATGAGCAGTTCTTC.

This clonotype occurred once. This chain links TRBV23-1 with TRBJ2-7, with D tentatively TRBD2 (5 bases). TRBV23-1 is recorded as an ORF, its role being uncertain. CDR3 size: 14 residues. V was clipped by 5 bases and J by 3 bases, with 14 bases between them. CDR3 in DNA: TGCGCCAGCAGTACCCCGGGGATGGTCTACGAGCAGTACTTC. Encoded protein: CASSTPGMVYEQYF.

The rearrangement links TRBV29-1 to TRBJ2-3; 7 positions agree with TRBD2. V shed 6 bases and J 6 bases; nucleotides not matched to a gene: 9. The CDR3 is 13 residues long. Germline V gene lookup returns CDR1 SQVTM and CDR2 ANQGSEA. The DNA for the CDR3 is TGCAGCGTGGGCTCTAGCGGCGCCGATACGCAGTATTTT. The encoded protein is CSVGSSGADTQYF.

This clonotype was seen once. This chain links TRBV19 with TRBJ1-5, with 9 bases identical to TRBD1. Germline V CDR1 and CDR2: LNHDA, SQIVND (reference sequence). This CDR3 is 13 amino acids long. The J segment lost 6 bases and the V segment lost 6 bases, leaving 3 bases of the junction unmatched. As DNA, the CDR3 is TGTGCCAGTAGGAGGACAGGGGCTCAGCCCCAGCATTTT. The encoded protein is CASRRTGAQPQHF.

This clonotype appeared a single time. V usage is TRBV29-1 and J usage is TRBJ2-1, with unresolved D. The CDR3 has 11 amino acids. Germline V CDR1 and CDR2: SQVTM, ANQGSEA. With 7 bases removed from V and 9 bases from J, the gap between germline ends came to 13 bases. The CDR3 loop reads CSAAWGSEQFF. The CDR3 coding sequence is TGCAGCGCGGCCTGGGGAAGTGAGCAGTTCTTC.

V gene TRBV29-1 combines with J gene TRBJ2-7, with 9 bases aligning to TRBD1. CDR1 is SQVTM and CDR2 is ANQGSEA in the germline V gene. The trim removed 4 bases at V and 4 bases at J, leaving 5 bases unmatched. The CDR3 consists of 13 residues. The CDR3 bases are TGCAGCGTTGCAGGACAGGGGCAGTACGAGCAGTACTTC. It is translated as CSVAGQGQYEQYF.

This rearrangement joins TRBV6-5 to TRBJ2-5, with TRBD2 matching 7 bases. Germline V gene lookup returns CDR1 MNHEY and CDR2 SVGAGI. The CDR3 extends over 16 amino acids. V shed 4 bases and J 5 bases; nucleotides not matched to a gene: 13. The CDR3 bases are TGTGCCAGCAGTTCAAAGCGGGATTGGAGACCGGAGACCCAGTACTTC. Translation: CASSSKRDWRPETQYF.